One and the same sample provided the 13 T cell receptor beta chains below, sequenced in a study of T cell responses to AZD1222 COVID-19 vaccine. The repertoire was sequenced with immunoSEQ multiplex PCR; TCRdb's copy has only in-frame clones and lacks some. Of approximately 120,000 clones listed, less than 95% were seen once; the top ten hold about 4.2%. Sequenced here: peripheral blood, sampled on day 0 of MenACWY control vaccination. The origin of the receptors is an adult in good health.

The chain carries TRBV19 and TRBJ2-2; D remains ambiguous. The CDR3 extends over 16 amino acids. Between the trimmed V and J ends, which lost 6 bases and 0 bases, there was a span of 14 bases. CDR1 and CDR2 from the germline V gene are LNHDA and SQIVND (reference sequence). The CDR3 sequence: CASSLPGGPNTGELFF. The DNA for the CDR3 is TGTGCCAGTAGCCTTCCCGGCGGTCCGAACACCGGGGAGCTGTTTTTT. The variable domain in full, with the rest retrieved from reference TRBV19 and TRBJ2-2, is DGGITQSPKYLFRKEGQNVTLSCEQNLNHDAMYWYRQDPGQGLRLIYYSQIVNDFQKGDIAEGYSVSREKKESFPLTVTSAQKNPTAFYLCASSLPGGPNTGELFFGEGSRLTVL.

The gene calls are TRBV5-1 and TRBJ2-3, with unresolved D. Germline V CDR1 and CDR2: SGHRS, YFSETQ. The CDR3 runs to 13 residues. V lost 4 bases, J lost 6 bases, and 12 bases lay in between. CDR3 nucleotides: TGCGCCAGCAGCCGTAACGGCAGGGATACGCAGTATTTT. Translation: CASSRNGRDTQYF.

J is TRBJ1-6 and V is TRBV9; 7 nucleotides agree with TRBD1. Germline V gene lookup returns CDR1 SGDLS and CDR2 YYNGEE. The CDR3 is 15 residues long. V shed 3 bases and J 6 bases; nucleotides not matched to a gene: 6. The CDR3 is CASSARRDSNSPLHF. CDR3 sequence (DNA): TGTGCCAGCAGCGCCCGAAGGGACAGTAATTCACCCCTCCACTTT.

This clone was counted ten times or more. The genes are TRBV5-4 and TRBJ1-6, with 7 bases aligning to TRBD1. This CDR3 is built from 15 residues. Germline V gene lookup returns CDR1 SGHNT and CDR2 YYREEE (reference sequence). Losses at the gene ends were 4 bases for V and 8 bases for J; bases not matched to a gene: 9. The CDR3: CASSLNRGGDSPLHF. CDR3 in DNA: TGTGCCAGCAGCCTTAACAGGGGCGGCGATTCACCCCTCCACTTT.

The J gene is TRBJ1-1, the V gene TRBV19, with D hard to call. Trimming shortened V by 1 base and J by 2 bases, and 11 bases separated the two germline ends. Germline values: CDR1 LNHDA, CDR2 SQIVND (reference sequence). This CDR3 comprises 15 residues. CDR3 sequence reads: CASSIAHGSNTEAFF. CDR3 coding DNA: TGTGCCAGTAGTATAGCCCATGGATCTAACACTGAAGCTTTCTTT. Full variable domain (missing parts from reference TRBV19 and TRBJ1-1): DGGITQSPKYLFRKEGQNVTLSCEQNLNHDAMYWYRQDPGQGLRLIYYSQIVNDFQKGDIAEGYSVSREKKESFPLTVTSAQKNPTAFYLCASSIAHGSNTEAFFGQGTRLTVV.

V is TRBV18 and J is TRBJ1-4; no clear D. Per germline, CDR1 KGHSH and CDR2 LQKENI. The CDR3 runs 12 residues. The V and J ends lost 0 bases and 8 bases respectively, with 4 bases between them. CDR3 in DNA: TGTGCCAGCTCACCACCCGGAGAAAAACTGTTTTTT. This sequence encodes CASSPPGEKLFF.

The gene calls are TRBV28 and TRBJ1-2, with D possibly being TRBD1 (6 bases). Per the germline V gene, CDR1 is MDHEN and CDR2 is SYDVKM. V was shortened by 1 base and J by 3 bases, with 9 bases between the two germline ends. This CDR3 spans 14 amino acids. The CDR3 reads CASSLYRADYGYTF. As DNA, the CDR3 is TGTGCCAGCAGTTTATACAGGGCTGACTATGGCTACACCTTC.

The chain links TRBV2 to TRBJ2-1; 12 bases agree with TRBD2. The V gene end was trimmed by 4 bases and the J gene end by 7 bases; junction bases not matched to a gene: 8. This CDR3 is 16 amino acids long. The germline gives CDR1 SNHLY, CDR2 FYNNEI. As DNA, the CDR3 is TGTGCCAGCAGTGTGGGACTAGCGGGTTATGTGAATGAGCAGTTCTTC. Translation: CASSVGLAGYVNEQFF.

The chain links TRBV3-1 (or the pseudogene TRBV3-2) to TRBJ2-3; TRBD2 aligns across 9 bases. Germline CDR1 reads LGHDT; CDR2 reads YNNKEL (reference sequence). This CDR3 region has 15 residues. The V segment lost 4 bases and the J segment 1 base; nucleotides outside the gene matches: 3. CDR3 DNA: TGTGCCAGCAGCCGTAGCGGGGGAGGCACAGATACGCAGTATTTT. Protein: CASSRSGGGTDTQYF.

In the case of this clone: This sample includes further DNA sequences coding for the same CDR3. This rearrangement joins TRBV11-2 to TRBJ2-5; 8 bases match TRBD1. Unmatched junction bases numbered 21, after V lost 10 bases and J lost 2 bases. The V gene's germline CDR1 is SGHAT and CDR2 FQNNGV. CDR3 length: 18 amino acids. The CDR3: CATMKRQGAPGTQETQYF. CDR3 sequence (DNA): TGTGCCACTATGAAACGGCAGGGGGCCCCCGGGACGCAAGAGACCCAGTACTTC. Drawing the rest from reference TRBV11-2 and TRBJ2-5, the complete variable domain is EAGVAQSPRYKIIEKRQSVAFWCNPISGHATLYWYQQILGQGPKLLIQFQNNGVVDDSQLPKDRFSAERLKGVDSTLKIQPAKLEDSAVYLCATMKRQGAPGTQETQYFGPGTRLLVL.

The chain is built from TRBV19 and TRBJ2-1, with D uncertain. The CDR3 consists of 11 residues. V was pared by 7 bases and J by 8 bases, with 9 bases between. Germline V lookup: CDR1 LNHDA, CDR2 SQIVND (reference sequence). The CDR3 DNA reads TGTGCCAGTAAAAGCACGGATGAGCAGTTCTTC. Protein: CASKSTDEQFF. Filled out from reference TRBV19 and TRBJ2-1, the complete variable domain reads DGGITQSPKYLFRKEGQNVTLSCEQNLNHDAMYWYRQDPGQGLRLIYYSQIVNDFQKGDIAEGYSVSREKKESFPLTVTSAQKNPTAFYLCASKSTDEQFFGPGTRLTVL.

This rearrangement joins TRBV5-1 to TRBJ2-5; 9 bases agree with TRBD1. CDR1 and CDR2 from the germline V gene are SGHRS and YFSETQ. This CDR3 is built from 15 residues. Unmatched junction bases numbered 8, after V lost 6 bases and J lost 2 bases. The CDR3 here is CASTKRQGEQETQYF. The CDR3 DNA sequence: TGCGCCAGCACCAAGAGACAGGGGGAACAAGAGACCCAGTACTTC.

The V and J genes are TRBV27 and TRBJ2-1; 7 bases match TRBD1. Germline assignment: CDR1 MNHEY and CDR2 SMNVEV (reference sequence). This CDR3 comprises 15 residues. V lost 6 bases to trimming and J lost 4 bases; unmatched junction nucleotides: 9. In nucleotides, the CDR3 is TGTGCCAGCAGCAGTTTTGGGACAGCATACAATGAGCAGTTCTTC. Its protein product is CASSSFGTAYNEQFF.